This T cell receptor beta chain was captured in a study of cytotoxic CD8 clonotypes in ibrutinib-treated CLL. Study as a whole: Of a cohort that held some 12 relapsed/refractory and around 16 treatment-naive patients, 17 to 18 were IGHV unmutated. Mean per-sample yields comprised 255,043 productive templates and 94,082 productive rearrangements. Broader study findings: Progressing and sustained-remission patients had different sampling times. The study found clonality rose at ibrutinib response, then fell toward baseline at progression.

Sequencing used immunoSEQ multiplex PCR; TCRdb keeps in-frame clones, though not all of them. The table lists approximately 67,000 clones, 80% of them singletons. The V gene lost 0 bases and the J gene lost 3 bases, with 6 bases spanning the gap. From germline, CDR1 is KGHSH and CDR2 LQKENI. The CDR3 sequence is 13 residues long. Points on this clone: What it binds is unknown.

Sequences were derived from PBMCs, sampled at disease progression, from a patient treated with ibrutinib. The source is a human donor with chronic lymphocytic leukemia. The rearrangement links TRBV18 to TRBJ2-7; D is unclear. As DNA, the CDR3 is TGTGCCAGCTCACCACCGTTCGGCTACGAGCAGTACTTC. This codes for CASSPPFGYEQYF. Supplemented by reference TRBV18 and TRBJ2-7, the full variable domain reads NAGVMQNPRHLVRRRGQEARLRCSPMKGHSHVYWYRQLPEEGLKFMVYLQKENIIDESGMPKERFSAEFPKEGPSILRIQQVVRGDSAAYFCASSPPFGYEQYFGPGTRLTVT.